These 23 T cell receptor beta chains came from one sample sequenced in a study of blood T cell repertoires in COVID-19. Sequencing used immunoSEQ multiplex PCR; TCRdb keeps in-frame clones, though not all of them. The data hold approximately 270,000 clones, with approximately 86% observed a single time. Specimen: peripheral blood. These receptors all come from a man aged 40-55 years with active or convalescent COVID-19.

The rearrangement joins TRBV5-1 to TRBJ1-1; 7 positions agree with TRBD1. Germline V CDR1 and CDR2: SGHRS, YFSETQ. The V and J ends lost 4 bases and 3 bases, in that order; junction bases with no gene match: 3. This CDR3 has 13 residues. The DNA for the CDR3 is TGCGCCAGCAGCGTCCAGGGGGACACTGAAGCTTTCTTT. Its translation is CASSVQGDTEAFF.

V is TRBV7-3 and J is TRBJ2-3; weak D call: TRBD1 (5 bases). Germline assignment: CDR1 SGHTA and CDR2 FQGTGA. The CDR3 contains 17 residues. Between the trimmed V and J ends, which lost 3 bases and 2 bases, there was a span of 18 bases. This CDR3 is CASSLIGVDSLTDTQYF. As DNA, the CDR3 is TGTGCCAGCAGCTTGATAGGAGTAGACAGCCTCACAGATACGCAGTATTTT.

The rearrangement joins TRBV27 to TRBJ2-5; a weak D match, TRBD2 (7 bases). The CDR3 length is 16 residues. Trimming pared 7 bases from V and 6 bases from J, leaving 24 bases between. Germline V gives CDR1 MNHEY, CDR2 SMNVEV (reference sequence). CDR3 sequence: CASTEGGPGTLKTQYF. For the CDR3, the DNA is TGTGCCAGCACCGAGGGAGGGCCGGGGACATTGAAGACCCAGTACTTC.

The chain has TRBV6-1 and TRBJ1-3; a weak D match, TRBD1 (6 bases). Trimming removed 4 bases from V and 1 base from J, with 23 bases in between. This CDR3 spans 19 amino acids. CDR1 MNHNS and CDR2 SASEGT come from the germline V gene. CDR3 DNA: TGTGCCAGCAGTGTTTCCCTCTTACAGGGAAGGATGTCTGGAAACACCATATATTTT. Its translation: CASSVSLLQGRMSGNTIYF.

The chain uses TRBV23-1 and TRBJ2-7, with D possibly TRBD1 on 5 matching bases. TRBV23-1 is an ORF, and what it does is uncertain. The CDR3 sequence is 15 residues long. V was clipped by 3 bases and J by 5 bases, with 17 bases between them. The CDR3, as DNA: TGCGCCAGCAGTCACCTCAGGGATCCTGGGGACGAGCAGTACTTC. Translation: CASSHLRDPGDEQYF.

This clone has more than one count but fewer than ten. The CDR3 sequence is CASSLEQGERDEQFF. The DNA for the CDR3 is TGTGCCAGCAGCTTAGAACAGGGTGAACGGGATGAGCAGTTCTTC. The chain couples TRBV11-2 to TRBJ2-1; TRBD1 might be the D (6 bases). The CDR3 runs 15 residues. Trimming took 0 bases from V and 8 from J, leaving 14 bases between them. Per the germline V gene, CDR1 is SGHAT and CDR2 is FQNNGV.

The chain joins TRBV27 to TRBJ2-1; no clear D gene. V gave up 6 bases and J gave up 4 bases, with 19 bases separating them. The CDR3 is 16 amino acids. CDR1 MNHEY and CDR2 SMNVEV come from the germline V gene (reference sequence). DNA of the CDR3: TGTGCCAGCAGCCCTACCCCCCGAAGCAGGTACAATGAGCAGTTCTTC. Translation: CASSPTPRSRYNEQFF.

The chain employs TRBV4-1 and TRBJ1-5; TRBD1 agrees at 7 bases. V shed 0 bases, J shed 0 bases, and the junction held 2 bases outside the gene matches. The CDR3 length is 16 residues. CDR1 and CDR2 from the germline V gene are MGHRA and YSYEKL. The CDR3 protein is CASSQDAGGSNQPQHF. DNA of the CDR3: TGCGCCAGCAGCCAAGACGCAGGGGGTAGCAATCAGCCCCAGCATTTT.

This chain uses TRBV19 with TRBJ1-6, with 10 bases fitting TRBD1. The V segment lost 6 bases and the J segment 8 bases; nucleotides outside the gene matches: 7. The CDR3 is 15 residues long. The germline V gene encodes CDR1 LNHDA and CDR2 SQIVND (reference sequence). The CDR3 nucleotides are TGTGCCAGTAGGGAAGGACAGGGGGTGGATTCACCCCTCCACTTT. It yields the protein CASREGQGVDSPLHF.

The chain employs TRBV5-1 and TRBJ2-1; 7 bases agree with TRBD2. This CDR3 is built from 15 residues. The germline CDR1 and CDR2 sequences are SGHRS and YFSETQ. Trimming took 1 base from V and 10 from J; bases not matched to a gene: 11. CDR3 DNA sequence: TGCGCCAGCAGCTTGTCTGGGGAGGGATTGGGAGAGCAGTTCTTC. Amino acids: CASSLSGEGLGEQFF.

This clone was seen only a few times. The V gene is TRBV27, the J gene TRBJ2-5; the D gene is possibly TRBD1 (7 bases). Germline V lookup: CDR1 MNHEY, CDR2 SMNVEV (reference sequence). Trimming removed 0 bases at V and 5 bases at J, with 16 bases between. The CDR3 contains 16 residues. The CDR3 bases are TGTGCCAGCAGTTTATCCTTCTCGACAGGGAGGGAGACCCAGTACTTC. Residues: CASSLSFSTGRETQYF.

CDR3 sequence (DNA): TGTGCCAGCAGCCAAGCCAGTGACGGGATTGGAAACACCATATATTTT. It is translated as CASSQASDGIGNTIYF. This chain uses TRBV4-2 with TRBJ1-3; D ambiguous. Germline V gives CDR1 LGHNA, CDR2 YNFKEQ. V was cut by 1 base and J by 3 bases, with 13 bases left in between. This CDR3 has 16 amino acids.

This chain connects TRBV19 to TRBJ2-3, with 9 bases matching TRBD2. Losses at the gene ends were 9 bases for V and 4 bases for J; bases not matched to a gene: 8. The CDR3 runs to 14 residues. CDR1 is LNHDA, CDR2 SQIVND, per germline (reference sequence). The DNA of the CDR3 is TGTGCCAGCAGTCCTAGCGGGACTGCAGATACGCAGTATTTT. Protein sequence: CASSPSGTADTQYF.

The rearrangement joins TRBV14 to TRBJ2-7; tentatively, D is TRBD2 (6 bases). This CDR3 is built from 13 residues. The germline CDR1 and CDR2 sequences are SGHDN and FVKESK. The germline V and J ends were trimmed by 7 bases and 7 bases, with 17 bases remaining between them. The CDR3 DNA reads as TGTGCCAGCACCCCGGGACTCCCGGATGAGCAGTACTTC. Protein product: CASTPGLPDEQYF.

The chain has TRBV5-1 and TRBJ1-1; 8 bases agree with TRBD1. The V and J ends lost 2 bases and 7 bases, in that order; junction bases with no gene match: 4. Germline V gene sequence: CDR1 SGHRS, CDR2 YFSETQ. This CDR3 is 13 amino acids long. In nucleotides, the CDR3 is TGCGCCAGCAGCTTCGGACAGGGTCTTGAAGCTTTCTTT. It yields the protein CASSFGQGLEAFF.

This chain links TRBV23-1 with TRBJ1-2; D gene ambiguous. TRBV23-1 is labeled an ORF, and its function is uncertain. This CDR3 region has 13 residues. V was trimmed by 0 bases and J by 6 bases, leaving 8 bases between them. The CDR3 region has the DNA TGCGCCAGCAGTCAATCTGCGGTGGATGGCTACACCTTC. The encoded protein is CASSQSAVDGYTF.

The chain combines TRBV6-5 with TRBJ2-3; tentative D call: TRBD2 (6 bases). Trimming removed 7 bases at V and 6 bases at J, with 17 bases between. Germline values: CDR1 MNHEY, CDR2 SVGAGI. The CDR3 runs 14 residues. CDR3: CASTRRGSEDTQYF. DNA for the CDR3: TGTGCCAGCACCCGTCGGGGGAGCGAGGATACGCAGTATTTT.

The rearrangement uses TRBV9 and TRBJ1-3, with 11 bases that match TRBD1. The junction had 11 bases not matched to a gene; V was cut back by 4 bases and J by 8 bases. The CDR3 has 16 residues. Germline CDR1 and CDR2: SGDLS and YYNGEE. The CDR3 loop is CASSYTGQGASDTIYF. The CDR3 DNA sequence: TGTGCCAGCAGCTACACCGGACAGGGGGCTTCGGACACCATATATTTT.

This clone showed up just a few times. The genes are TRBV11-3 and TRBJ1-1; D unclear. V lost 0 bases and J lost 2, with 4 bases in between. The germline V gene has CDR1 SGHNT and CDR2 YENEEA. This CDR3 spans 13 amino acids. This chain's CDR3 is CASSLERNTEAFF. DNA of the CDR3: TGTGCCAGCAGCTTAGAGAGAAACACTGAAGCTTTCTTT.

The chain combines TRBV18 with TRBJ2-3; 7 positions agree with TRBD2. Trimming cost V 7 bases and J 0 bases; bases outside gene matches: 7. Per germline, CDR1 KGHSH and CDR2 LQKENI. This CDR3 is built from 15 residues. This CDR3 reads CASFLSGESTDTQYF. CDR3 bases: TGTGCCAGCTTCCTCAGCGGGGAGAGCACAGATACGCAGTATTTT. Full variable domain (rest looked up from reference TRBV18 and TRBJ2-3): NAGVMQNPRHLVRRRGQEARLRCSPMKGHSHVYWYRQLPEEGLKFMVYLQKENIIDESGMPKERFSAEFPKEGPSILRIQQVVRGDSAAYFCASFLSGESTDTQYFGPGTRLTVL.

The chain employs TRBV28 and TRBJ2-6; 9 bases are a match to TRBD1. CDR3 size: 18 residues. The V and J ends lost 7 bases and 0 bases, in that order; junction bases with no gene match: 10. CDR1 is MDHEN, CDR2 SYDVKM, per germline. The CDR3 nucleotides read TGTGCCAGCACCAAAGCCGGGACAGGGATCTCTGGGGCCAACGTCCTGACTTTC. This sequence encodes CASTKAGTGISGANVLTF.

V and J are TRBV2 and TRBJ2-1, with 9 bases that match TRBD2. With V trimmed by 5 bases and J by 10 bases, 12 bases remained unmatched. The germline V gene encodes CDR1 SNHLY and CDR2 FYNNEI. The CDR3 sequence is 15 residues long. CDR3 sequence (DNA): TGTGCCAGCAGTAAGACTTGCGGGGGGGCCGGGGAGCAGTTCTTC. The encoded protein is CASSKTCGGAGEQFF. Full variable domain (rest looked up from reference TRBV2 and TRBJ2-1): EPEVTQTPSHQVTQMGQEVILRCVPISNHLYFYWYRQILGQKVEFLVSFYNNEISEKSEIFDDQFSVERPDGSNFTLKIRSTKLEDSAMYFCASSKTCGGAGEQFFGPGTRLTVL.

The chain couples TRBV2 to TRBJ1-3; TRBD1 aligns across 7 bases. The CDR3 totals 15 residues. The V gene end was trimmed by 4 bases and the J gene end by 4 bases; junction bases not matched to a gene: 7. Germline V gene lookup returns CDR1 SNHLY and CDR2 FYNNEI. CDR3 sequence: CASSVGGTAGNTIYF. As DNA, the CDR3 is TGTGCCAGCAGTGTAGGTGGGACAGCAGGAAACACCATATATTTT.